At least ten counts were recorded for the clone carrying this TCR beta chain. This CDR3 has 13 residues. Trimming pared 5 bases from V and 0 bases from J, leaving 11 bases between. Germline lookup yields CDR1 DFQATT and CDR2 SNEGSKA (reference sequence). Time point given: newly diagnosed GD, antithyroid drugs for less than 3 months. The TCR library was prepared using RNA isolated from PBMCs. TCR beta libraries were built with iRepertoire HTBI primers and Arm-PCR of CDR3 regions. TCRdb passed the multiplex PCR reads through MiXCR, listing each CDR3 protein once. Of some 240,000 distinct CDR3 sequences listed, less than 20% are singletons. The data stem from a study of regulatory T cells in long-lasting Graves disease. In addition, the sample was reused for a study of T cells in Graves' hyperthyroidism and ophthalmopathy.

This sequence originates from a woman in her thirties with Graves disease. The source material was peripheral blood mononuclear cells (PBMCs), sampled at new diagnosis, from a patient treated with antithyroid drugs. The chain employs TRBV20-1 and TRBJ2-7; either TRBD1 or TRBD2 may supply D (6 bases each). CDR3 coding DNA: TGCAGTGCTCGGGGGCCCCCCTCCTACGAGCAGTACTTC. The encoded protein is CSARGPPSYEQYF.